The 12 T cell receptor beta chains presented below share a single source sample, sequenced in a study of tumor and adjacent non-tumor tissue in lung cancer. The library came from three nested PCR rounds adapted from ARM-PCR protocols. TCRdb re-called the multiplex PCR reads with MiXCR, one entry per CDR3 protein. The sample carries about 75,000 distinct CDR3 sequences, 55% to 70% recorded once. This sample's RNA came from whole unsorted tissue. The normal lung tissue was taken more than 3 cm from the tumor edge. Sample: distant non-tumor lung tissue. Every receptor here comes from a woman aged 45-59 years with non-small cell lung cancer.

On this clonotype: Given a much more abundant clone one base away, this may be a read error. The chain links TRBV28 to TRBJ2-7; D is uncertain. Deletions cut 5 bases from V and 4 bases from J, with 12 bases between. Germline-derived CDR1 and CDR2 are MDHEN and SYDVKM. CDR3 length equals 13 residues. In nucleotides, the CDR3 is TGTGCCAGCAGTGGGATTTTGGTATACGAGCAGTACTTC. Its translation: CASSGILVYEQYF.

This clonotype was recorded at least ten times. The chain couples TRBV6-1 to TRBJ2-7; the D is unclear. Germline V lookup: CDR1 MNHNS, CDR2 SASEGT. The CDR3 covers 15 residues. V dropped 0 bases and J dropped 0 bases, with 9 bases sitting between them. The DNA for the CDR3 is TGTGCCAGCAGTGAAGCGCTCGGCAGCTCCTACGAGCAGTACTTC. Its protein is CASSEALGSSYEQYF.

The chain recombines TRBV28 with TRBJ2-2; D possibly matches TRBD1 or TRBD2 (6 bases each). V lost 2 bases, J lost 7 bases, and 8 bases lay in between. This CDR3 spans 13 amino acids. Germline assignment: CDR1 MDHEN and CDR2 SYDVKM. CDR3 loop: CASSLRGRGELFF. In DNA form, the CDR3 reads TGTGCCAGCAGTTTACGGGGGCGCGGGGAGCTGTTTTTT.

In its sample, this clonotype was seen many times. V usage is TRBV5-4 and J usage is TRBJ2-1; 7 positions match TRBD1. The germline gives CDR1 SGHNT, CDR2 YYREEE (reference sequence). The length of the CDR3 is 14 residues. After removal of 2 bases from V and 5 bases from J, the junction contained 4 bases not matched to a gene. CDR3 sequence reads: CASSFTGTDNEQFF. DNA of the CDR3: TGTGCCAGCAGCTTTACAGGGACAGACAATGAGCAGTTCTTC.

For this clonotype: The junction shows a germline mismatch at one end, possibly a read error. The V call is TRBV20-1, the J call TRBJ2-3; a weak D match, TRBD2 (6 bases). Germline V CDR1 and CDR2: DFQATT, SNEGSKA (reference sequence). CDR3 length: 14 residues. This CDR3 is CSVPPAGSTYTQYF. CDR3 in DNA: TGCAGTGTGCCCCCTGCGGGGTCCACATATACGCAATATTTT.

On this clonotype: At one of its ends the junction is not consistent with the germline gene, which may arise from a read error. This sequence joins TRBV4-1 and TRBJ1-2; D is undetermined. Germline loops: CDR1 MGHRA, CDR2 YSYEKL. This CDR3 comprises 16 residues. The DNA of the CDR3 is TGTGCCAGCAGCGAAGCTGTGACCGGACCAATCTATGGCTACACCTTC. Its translation is CASSEAVTGPIYGYTF.

Worth noting for this clonotype: A much larger clone differs from this one at a single base, so this may be a read error. The genes are TRBV10-3 and TRBJ1-1, with D maybe TRBD1 (6 bases). Germline CDR1 reads ENHRY; CDR2 reads SYGVKD. The length of the CDR3 is 12 residues. This chain's CDR3 is CAVSEQGTEAFF. Here the CDR3 DNA reads TGTGCCGTCAGTGAGCAGGGGACTGAAGCTTTCTTT.

In regard to this clonotype: Since no conserved phenylalanine or tryptophan closes the CDR3, a read error is the likely cause. The rearrangement joins TRBV4-2 to TRBJ2-3; D remains unclear. Germline V gene sequence: CDR1 LGHNA, CDR2 YNFKEQ. This CDR3 region has 16 residues. Trimming pared 0 bases from V and 6 bases from J, leaving 16 bases between. For the CDR3, the DNA is TGTGCCAGCAGCCAAGATCGGGCGAGAGCGCGGGATACGCAGTATATT. It codes for CASSQDRARARDTQYI.

Points on this clonotype: One end of the junction varies from germline; a read error may be responsible. The rearrangement joins TRBV4-2 to TRBJ2-1, with D perhaps matching TRBD2 (6 bases). The CDR3 is 17 amino acids. Germline V CDR1 and CDR2: LGHNA, YNFKEQ. This CDR3 is CVSSQDSANGSLYVQFF. In DNA, the CDR3 is TGTGTCAGCAGCCAAGATTCGGCTAACGGGAGTTTGTACGTGCAGTTCTTC.

This clonotype was observed a single time. Its ends do not fully match the called genes, so a read error is possible. J is TRBJ2-1 and V is TRBV6-6; D uncertain. Germline lookup yields CDR1 MNHNY and CDR2 SVGAGI (reference sequence). The CDR3 consists of 14 residues. DNA of the CDR3: TGTGCCAGCAGTATGGTGAGCTCCTACAATGTGCAATTATTC. As protein: CASSMVSSYNVQLF.

This clonotype was picked up many times. The genes are TRBV20-1 and TRBJ2-7; the D call may be TRBD1 or TRBD2 (5 bases each). Germline lookup yields CDR1 DFQATT and CDR2 SNEGSKA (reference sequence). The CDR3 spans 14 residues. V lost 4 bases, J lost 2 bases, and 15 bases lay in between. Here the CDR3 reads CSATRDPAAYEQYF. CDR3 DNA sequence: TGCAGTGCTACCCGGGACCCGGCGGCCTACGAGCAGTACTTC.

In its sample, this clonotype was seen many times. The rearrangement uses TRBV5-6 and TRBJ2-5, with D possibly TRBD1 on 5 matching bases. From germline, CDR1 is SGHDT and CDR2 YYEEEE. V was clipped by 0 bases and J by 2 bases, with 5 bases between them. There are 13 residues in the CDR3. The CDR3 region is CASSLGQQETQYF. Here the CDR3 DNA reads TGTGCCAGCAGCTTGGGACAGCAAGAGACCCAGTACTTC. Using reference TRBV5-6 and TRBJ2-5 for the parts outside the CDR3, the full variable domain is DAGVTQSPTHLIKTRGQQVTLRCSPKSGHDTVSWYQQALGQGPQFIFQYYEEEERQRGNFPDRFSGHQFPNYSSELNVNALLLGDSALYLCASSLGQQETQYFGPGTRLLVL.